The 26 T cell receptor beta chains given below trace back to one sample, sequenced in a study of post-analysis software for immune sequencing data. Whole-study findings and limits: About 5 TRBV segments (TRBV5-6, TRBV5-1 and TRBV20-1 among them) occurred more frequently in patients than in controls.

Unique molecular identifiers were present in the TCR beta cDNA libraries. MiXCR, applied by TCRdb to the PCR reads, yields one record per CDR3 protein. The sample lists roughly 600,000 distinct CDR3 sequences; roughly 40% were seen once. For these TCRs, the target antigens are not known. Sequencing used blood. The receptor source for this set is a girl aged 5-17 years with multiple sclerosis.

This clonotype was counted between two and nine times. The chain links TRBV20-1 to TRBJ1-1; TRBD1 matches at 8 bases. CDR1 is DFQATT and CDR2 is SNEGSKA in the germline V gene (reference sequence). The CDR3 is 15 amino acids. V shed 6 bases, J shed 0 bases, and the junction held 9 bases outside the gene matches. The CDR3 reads CSARTGPTLNTEAFF. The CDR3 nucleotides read TGCAGTGCAAGGACAGGGCCCACCTTGAACACTGAAGCTTTCTTT.

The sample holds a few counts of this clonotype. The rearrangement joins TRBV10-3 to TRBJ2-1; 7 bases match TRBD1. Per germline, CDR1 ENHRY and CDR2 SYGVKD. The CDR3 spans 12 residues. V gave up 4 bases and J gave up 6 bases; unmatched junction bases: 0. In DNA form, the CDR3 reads TGTGCCATCAGTGGACAGGGCAATGAGCAGTTCTTC. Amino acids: CAISGQGNEQFF.

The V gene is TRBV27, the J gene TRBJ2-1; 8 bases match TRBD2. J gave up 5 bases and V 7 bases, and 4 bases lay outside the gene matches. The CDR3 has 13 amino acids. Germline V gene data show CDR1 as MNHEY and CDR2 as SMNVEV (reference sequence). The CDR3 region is CASKLLADNEQFF. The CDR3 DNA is TGTGCCAGCAAGTTACTAGCGGACAATGAGCAGTTCTTC.

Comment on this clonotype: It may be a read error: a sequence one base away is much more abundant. The CDR3 spells CASSSGTSSNNEQFF. The CDR3 bases are TGTGCCAGCAGCTCCGGGACTAGCTCCAACAATGAGCAGTTCTTC. The rearrangement joins TRBV5-6 to TRBJ2-1; 9 positions agree with TRBD2. From germline, CDR1 is SGHDT and CDR2 YYEEEE. This CDR3 is built from 15 residues.

CDR3 in amino acids: CASSTTPNQPQHF. The CDR3, as DNA: TGTGCCAGCAGTACGACCCCCAATCAGCCCCAGCATTTT. This chain connects TRBV12-3 or TRBV12-4 to TRBJ1-5; D remains unclear. Trimming stripped 5 bases from V and 3 bases from J, with 8 bases between. The CDR3 consists of 13 residues.

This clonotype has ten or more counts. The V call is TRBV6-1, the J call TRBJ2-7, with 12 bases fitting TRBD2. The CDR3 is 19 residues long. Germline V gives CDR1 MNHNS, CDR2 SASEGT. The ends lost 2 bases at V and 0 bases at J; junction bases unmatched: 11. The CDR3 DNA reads TGTGCCAGCAGTGAAAGGCTTGGCCTACTAGCGGGAGGCTCCTACGAGCAGTACTTC. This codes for CASSERLGLLAGGSYEQYF.

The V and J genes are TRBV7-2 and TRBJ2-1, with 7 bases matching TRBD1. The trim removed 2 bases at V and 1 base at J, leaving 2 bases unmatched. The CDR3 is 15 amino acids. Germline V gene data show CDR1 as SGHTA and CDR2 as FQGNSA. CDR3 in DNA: TGTGCCAGCAGCTTAACACAGGGGTCCTACAATGAGCAGTTCTTC. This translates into CASSLTQGSYNEQFF.

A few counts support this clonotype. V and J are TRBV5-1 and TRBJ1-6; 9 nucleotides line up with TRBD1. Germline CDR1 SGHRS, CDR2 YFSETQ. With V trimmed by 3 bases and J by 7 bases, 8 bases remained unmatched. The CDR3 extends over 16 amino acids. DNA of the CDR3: TGCGCCAGCAGCTACCTAAGAACAGGGGGCAATTCACCCCTCCACTTT. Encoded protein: CASSYLRTGGNSPLHF.

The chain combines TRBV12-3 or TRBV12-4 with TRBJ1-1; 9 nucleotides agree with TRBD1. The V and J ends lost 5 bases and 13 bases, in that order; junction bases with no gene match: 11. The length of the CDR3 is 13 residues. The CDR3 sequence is CASSPDRGPYYFF. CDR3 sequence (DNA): TGTGCCAGCAGTCCGGACAGGGGCCCCTATTATTTCTTT.

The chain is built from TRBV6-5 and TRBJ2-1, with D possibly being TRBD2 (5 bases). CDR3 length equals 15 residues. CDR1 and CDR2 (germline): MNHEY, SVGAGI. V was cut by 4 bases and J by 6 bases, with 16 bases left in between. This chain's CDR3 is CASSSTAGSRNEQFF. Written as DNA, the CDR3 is TGTGCCAGCAGTTCGACCGCGGGCTCTCGCAATGAGCAGTTCTTC.

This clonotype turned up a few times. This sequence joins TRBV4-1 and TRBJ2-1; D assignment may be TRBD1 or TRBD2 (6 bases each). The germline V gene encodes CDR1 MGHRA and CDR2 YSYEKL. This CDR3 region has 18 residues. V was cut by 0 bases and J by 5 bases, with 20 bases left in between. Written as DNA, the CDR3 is TGCGCCAGCAGCCAAGAAAGGGTATGGGGGGCGCGGAACAATGAGCAGTTCTTC. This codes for CASSQERVWGARNNEQFF.

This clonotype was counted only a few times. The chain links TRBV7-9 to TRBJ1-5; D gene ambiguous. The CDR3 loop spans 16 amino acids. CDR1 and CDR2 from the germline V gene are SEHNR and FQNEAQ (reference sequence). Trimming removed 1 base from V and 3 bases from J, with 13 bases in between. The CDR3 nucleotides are TGTGCCAGCAGCTTAGAATCAGAACCCCTCAATCAGCCCCAGCATTTT. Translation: CASSLESEPLNQPQHF.

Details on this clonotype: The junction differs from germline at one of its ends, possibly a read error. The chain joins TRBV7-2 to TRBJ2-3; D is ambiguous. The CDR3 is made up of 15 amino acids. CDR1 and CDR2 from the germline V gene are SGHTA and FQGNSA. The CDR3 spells CAGSELGFSTDTQYF. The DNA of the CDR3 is TGTGCCGGCAGCGAGCTGGGCTTCTCCACAGATACGCAGTATTTT.

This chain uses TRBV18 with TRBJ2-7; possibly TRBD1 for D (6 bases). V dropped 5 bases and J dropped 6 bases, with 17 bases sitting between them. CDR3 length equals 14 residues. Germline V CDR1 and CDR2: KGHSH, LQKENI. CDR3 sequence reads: CASSARGESFEQYF. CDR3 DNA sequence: TGTGCCAGCTCAGCCAGGGGCGAAAGTTTCGAGCAGTACTTC.

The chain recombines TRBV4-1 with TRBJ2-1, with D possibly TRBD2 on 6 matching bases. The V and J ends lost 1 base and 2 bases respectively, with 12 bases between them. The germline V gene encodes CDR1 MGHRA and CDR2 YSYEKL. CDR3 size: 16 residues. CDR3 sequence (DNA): TGCGCCAGCAGCCAAGCGGATAGCGGACCCTACAATGAGCAGTTCTTC. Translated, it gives CASSQADSGPYNEQFF.

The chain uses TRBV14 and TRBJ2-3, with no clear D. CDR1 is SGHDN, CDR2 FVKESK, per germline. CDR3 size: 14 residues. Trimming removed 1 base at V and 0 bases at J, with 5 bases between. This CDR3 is CASSQGRSTDTQYF. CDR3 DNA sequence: TGTGCCAGCAGCCAAGGGCGTAGCACAGATACGCAGTATTTT.

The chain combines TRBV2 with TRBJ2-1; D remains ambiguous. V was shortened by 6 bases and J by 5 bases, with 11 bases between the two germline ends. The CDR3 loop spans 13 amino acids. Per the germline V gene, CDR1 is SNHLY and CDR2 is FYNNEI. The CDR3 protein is CASRIGRDNEQFF. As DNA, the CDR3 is TGTGCCAGCAGGATAGGTCGGGACAATGAGCAGTTCTTC.

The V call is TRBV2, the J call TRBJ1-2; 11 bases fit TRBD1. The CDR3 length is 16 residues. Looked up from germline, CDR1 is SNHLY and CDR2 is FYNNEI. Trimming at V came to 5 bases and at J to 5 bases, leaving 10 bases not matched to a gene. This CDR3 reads CASSWDRGSLAYGYTF. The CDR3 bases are TGTGCCAGCAGTTGGGACAGGGGGAGCCTGGCTTATGGCTACACCTTC. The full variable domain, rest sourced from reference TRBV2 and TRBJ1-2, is EPEVTQTPSHQVTQMGQEVILRCVPISNHLYFYWYRQILGQKVEFLVSFYNNEISEKSEIFDDQFSVERPDGSNFTLKIRSTKLEDSAMYFCASSWDRGSLAYGYTFGSGTRLTVV.

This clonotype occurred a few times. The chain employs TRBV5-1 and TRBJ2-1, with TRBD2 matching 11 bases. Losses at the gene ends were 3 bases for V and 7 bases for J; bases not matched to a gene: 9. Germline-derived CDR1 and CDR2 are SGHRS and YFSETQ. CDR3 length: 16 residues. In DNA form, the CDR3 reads TGCGCCAGCAGCTCAAATCCGGGACTAGCGGTTAATGAGCAGTTCTTC. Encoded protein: CASSSNPGLAVNEQFF.

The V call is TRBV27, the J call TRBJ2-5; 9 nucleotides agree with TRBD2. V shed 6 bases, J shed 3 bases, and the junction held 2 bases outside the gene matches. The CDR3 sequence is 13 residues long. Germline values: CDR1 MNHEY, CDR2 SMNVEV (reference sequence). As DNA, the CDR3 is TGTGCCAGCAGGCGACTAGCGGAAGAGACCCAGTACTTC. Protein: CASRRLAEETQYF.

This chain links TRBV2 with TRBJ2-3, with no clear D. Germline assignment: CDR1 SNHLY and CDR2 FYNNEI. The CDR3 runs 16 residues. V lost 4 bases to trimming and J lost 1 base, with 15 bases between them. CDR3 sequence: CASSVPLGLRTDTQYF. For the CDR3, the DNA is TGTGCCAGCAGTGTCCCCCTAGGTTTGCGCACAGATACGCAGTATTTT.

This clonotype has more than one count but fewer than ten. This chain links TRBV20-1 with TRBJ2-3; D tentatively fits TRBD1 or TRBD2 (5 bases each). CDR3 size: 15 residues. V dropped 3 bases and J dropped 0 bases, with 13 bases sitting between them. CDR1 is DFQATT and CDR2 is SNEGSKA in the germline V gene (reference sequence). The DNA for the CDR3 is TGCAGTGCTAGTTATGGGACGGCTAGCACAGATACGCAGTATTTT. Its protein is CSASYGTASTDTQYF.

As DNA, the CDR3 is TGTGCCAGCACCTCAGGACAAGGCTACACCTTC. It encodes CASTSGQGYTF. The chain joins TRBV12-3 or TRBV12-4 to TRBJ1-2, with D possibly being TRBD1 (5 bases). This CDR3 has 11 amino acids. V dropped 7 bases and J dropped 8 bases, with 11 bases sitting between them.

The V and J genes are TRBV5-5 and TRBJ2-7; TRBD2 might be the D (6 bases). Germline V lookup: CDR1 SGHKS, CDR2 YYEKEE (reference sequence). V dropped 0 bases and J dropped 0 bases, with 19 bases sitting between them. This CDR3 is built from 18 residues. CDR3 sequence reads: CASSLEVSWRGSSYEQYF. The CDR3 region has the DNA TGTGCCAGCAGCTTGGAGGTTTCGTGGAGGGGCTCCTCCTACGAGCAGTACTTC.

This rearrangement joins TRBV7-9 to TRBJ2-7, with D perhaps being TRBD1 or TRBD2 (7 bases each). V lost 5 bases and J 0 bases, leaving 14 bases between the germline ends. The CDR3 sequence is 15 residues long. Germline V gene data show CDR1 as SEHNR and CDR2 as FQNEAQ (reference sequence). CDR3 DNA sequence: TGTGCCAGCAGCACCAGCGGGGACAGCTCCTACGAGCAGTACTTC. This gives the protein CASSTSGDSSYEQYF.

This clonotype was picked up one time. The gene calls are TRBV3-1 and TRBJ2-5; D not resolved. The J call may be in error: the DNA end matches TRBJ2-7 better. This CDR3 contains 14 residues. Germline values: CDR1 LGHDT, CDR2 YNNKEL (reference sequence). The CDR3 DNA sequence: TGTGCCAGCAGCTCCATGGCGGAAAGCTACGAGCAGTACTTC. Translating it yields CASSSMAESYEQYF.